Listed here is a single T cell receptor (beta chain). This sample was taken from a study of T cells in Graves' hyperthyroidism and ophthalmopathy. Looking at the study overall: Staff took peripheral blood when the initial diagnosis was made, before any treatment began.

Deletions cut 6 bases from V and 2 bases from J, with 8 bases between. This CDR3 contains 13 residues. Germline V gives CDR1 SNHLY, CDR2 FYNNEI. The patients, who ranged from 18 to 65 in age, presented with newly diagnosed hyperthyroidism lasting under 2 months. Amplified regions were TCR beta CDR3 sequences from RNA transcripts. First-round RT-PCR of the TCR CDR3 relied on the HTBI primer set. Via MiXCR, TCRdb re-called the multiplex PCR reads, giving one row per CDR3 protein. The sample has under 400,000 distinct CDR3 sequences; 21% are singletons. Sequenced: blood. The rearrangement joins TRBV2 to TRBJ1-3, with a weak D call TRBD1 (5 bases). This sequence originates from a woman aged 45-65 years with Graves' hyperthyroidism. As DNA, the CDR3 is TGTGCCAGCAGGTCGGGGGCTGGAAACACCATATATTTT. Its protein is CASRSGAGNTIYF.